The 8 T cell receptor beta chains below all came from one sample that was sequenced in a study of blood T cell repertoires in COVID-19 (dated by TCRdb to 2018 to 2020). Libraries were prepared through the immunoSEQ multiplex PCR assay. TCRdb limited this immuneACCESS table to in-frame rearrangements with V and J called. A share of clones is missing; checked studies link under half to unresolved V genes, and the rest is unexplained. The sample contains 95,000 to 150,000 clones, about 82% of them found a single time. The top ten clones comprise more than 15% of the sample. The sample consisted of peripheral blood. All receptors come from a man aged 55 to 70 with active or convalescent COVID-19.

The V gene is TRBV7-3, the J gene TRBJ2-2, with 11 bases fitting TRBD1. Per germline, CDR1 SGHTA and CDR2 FQGTGA. The CDR3 is 17 residues long. V was pared by 5 bases and J by 4 bases, with 9 bases of the junction left unmatched. This CDR3 reads CASSTGTGGVGTGELFF. The DNA for the CDR3 is TGTGCCAGCAGCACCGGGACAGGGGGAGTTGGCACCGGGGAGCTGTTTTTT.

This clone was observed a handful of times. The rearrangement links TRBV15 to TRBJ2-1, with D perhaps matching TRBD1 (6 bases). This CDR3 region has 15 residues. V was trimmed by 0 bases and J by 8 bases, leaving 14 bases between them. The germline V gene has CDR1 LNHNV and CDR2 YYDKDF (reference sequence). The CDR3 region is CATSRDRGPGDEQFF. The CDR3 nucleotides read TGTGCCACCAGCAGAGATCGTGGGCCAGGGGATGAGCAGTTCTTC.

The J gene is TRBJ2-3, the V gene TRBV7-9; 9 nucleotides agree with TRBD2. V was clipped by 5 bases and J by 5 bases; unmatched bases: 5. The germline V gene has CDR1 SEHNR and CDR2 FQNEAQ (reference sequence). The CDR3 is 14 amino acids. CDR3 residues: CASSAAGGQDTQYF. The CDR3 DNA follows: TGTGCCAGCAGCGCAGCGGGAGGTCAAGATACGCAGTATTTT.

The rearrangement joins TRBV28 to TRBJ2-4; D gene uncertain. V lost 6 bases and J 0 bases, leaving 6 bases between the germline ends. In germline, CDR1 is MDHEN, CDR2 SYDVKM. This CDR3 has 13 residues. The CDR3 nucleotides read TGTGCCAGCAGCCTATCAGCCAAAAACATTCAGTACTTC. Its translation: CASSLSAKNIQYF.

The rearrangement links TRBV19 to TRBJ1-5, with TRBD1 identical over 9 bases. The CDR3 length is 14 residues. Germline assignment: CDR1 LNHDA and CDR2 SQIVND (reference sequence). V shed 11 bases, J shed 7 bases, and the junction held 12 bases outside the gene matches. The CDR3 here is CAAGTGPRRQPQHF. The CDR3 DNA reads TGTGCCGCTGGGACAGGGCCTAGGCGGCAGCCCCAGCATTTT. The full variable domain, its missing parts supplied by reference TRBV19 and TRBJ1-5, is DGGITQSPKYLFRKEGQNVTLSCEQNLNHDAMYWYRQDPGQGLRLIYYSQIVNDFQKGDIAEGYSVSREKKESFPLTVTSAQKNPTAFYLCAAGTGPRRQPQHFGDGTRLSIL.

This clone occurred once. CDR3 sequence: CASKGLKLFF. CDR3 in DNA: TGTGCCAGCAAGGGGCTAAAACTGTTTTTT. V usage is TRBV28 and J usage is TRBJ1-4; a possible D gene is TRBD1 (5 bases). V gave up 7 bases and J gave up 10 bases, with 7 bases separating them. Germline V gives CDR1 MDHEN, CDR2 SYDVKM. The CDR3 extends over 10 amino acids.

This clone was seen a single time. The V call is TRBV27, the J call TRBJ2-7; 12 bases map to TRBD2. The CDR3 totals 14 residues. Germline V gene sequence: CDR1 MNHEY, CDR2 SMNVEV (reference sequence). V lost 5 bases to trimming and J lost 2 bases; unmatched junction nucleotides: 1. The CDR3 coding sequence is TGTGCCAGCAGTCTAGCGGGAGGGACCTACGAGCAGTACTTC. Residues: CASSLAGGTYEQYF.

The V call is TRBV9, the J call TRBJ1-2, with D possibly matching TRBD1 (5 bases). CDR1 is SGDLS, CDR2 YYNGEE, per germline. Trimming pared 3 bases from V and 4 bases from J, leaving 13 bases between. The CDR3 sequence is 14 residues long. The CDR3 DNA reads TGTGCCAGCAGCGACGGAGGGACGAGCTATGGCTACACCTTC. Translated: CASSDGGTSYGYTF.